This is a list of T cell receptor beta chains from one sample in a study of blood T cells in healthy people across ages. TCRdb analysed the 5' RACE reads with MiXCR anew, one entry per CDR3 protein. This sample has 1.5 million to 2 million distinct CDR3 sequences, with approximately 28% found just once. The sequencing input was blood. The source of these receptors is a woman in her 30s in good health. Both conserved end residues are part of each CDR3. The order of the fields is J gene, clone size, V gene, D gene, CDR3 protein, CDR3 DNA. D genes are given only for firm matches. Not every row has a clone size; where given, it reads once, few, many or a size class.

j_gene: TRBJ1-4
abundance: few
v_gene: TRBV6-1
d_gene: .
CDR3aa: CASSGGLGNEKLFF
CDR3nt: TGTGCCAGCAGTGGGGGCCTGGGAAATGAAAAACTGTTTTTT

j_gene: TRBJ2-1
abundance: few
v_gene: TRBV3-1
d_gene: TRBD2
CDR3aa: CASSHLGLAGESNEQFF
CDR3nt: TGTGCCAGCAGCCACTTAGGACTAGCGGGAGAGTCGAATGAGCAGTTCTTC

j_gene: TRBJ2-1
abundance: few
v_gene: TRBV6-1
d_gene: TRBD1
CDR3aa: CASRDPTGVRGYNEQFF
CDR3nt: TGTGCCAGCAGGGATCCTACAGGGGTTCGCGGCTACAATGAGCAGTTCTTC

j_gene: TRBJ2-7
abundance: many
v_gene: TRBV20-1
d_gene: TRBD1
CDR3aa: CSAQGQGSYEQYF
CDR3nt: TGCAGTGCACAAGGACAGGGTTCCTACGAGCAGTACTTC

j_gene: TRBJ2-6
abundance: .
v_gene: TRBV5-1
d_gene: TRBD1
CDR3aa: CASSPQGGTGFEQHF
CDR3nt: TGCGCCAGCAGCCCACAAGGGGGGACAGGGTTCGAGCAGCACTTC

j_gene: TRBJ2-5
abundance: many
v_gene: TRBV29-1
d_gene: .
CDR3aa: CSRGTALPQETQYF
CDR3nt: TGCAGCCGGGGGACAGCCCTACCTCAAGAGACCCAGTACTTC

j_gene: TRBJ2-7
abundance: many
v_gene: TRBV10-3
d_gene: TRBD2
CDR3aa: CAISGTSGTNSEQYF
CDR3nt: TGTGCCATCAGTGGGACTAGCGGGACCAACAGCGAGCAGTACTTC

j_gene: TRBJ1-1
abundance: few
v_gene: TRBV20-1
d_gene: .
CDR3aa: CSARVMGGLAVGTEAFF
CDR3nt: TGCAGTGCTAGGGTTATGGGGGGCTTGGCAGTGGGCACTGAAGCTTTCTTT

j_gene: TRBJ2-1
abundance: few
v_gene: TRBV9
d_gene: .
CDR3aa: CASSVATVGDEQFF
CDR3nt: TGTGCCAGCAGCGTAGCTACGGTAGGCGATGAGCAGTTCTTC

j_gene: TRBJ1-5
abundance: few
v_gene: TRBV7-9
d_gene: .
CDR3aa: CASSRTGAPNQPQHF
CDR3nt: TGTGCCAGCAGCCGGACCGGGGCCCCTAATCAGCCCCAGCATTTT

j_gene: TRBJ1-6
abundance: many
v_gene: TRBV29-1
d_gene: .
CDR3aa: CSAGTGPNSPLHF
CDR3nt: TGCAGCGCCGGGACTGGGCCAAATTCACCCCTCCACTTT

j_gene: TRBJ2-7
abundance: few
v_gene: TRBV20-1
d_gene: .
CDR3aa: CSAKPETGTYEQYF
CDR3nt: TGCAGTGCTAAACCCGAGACAGGCACCTACGAGCAGTACTTC

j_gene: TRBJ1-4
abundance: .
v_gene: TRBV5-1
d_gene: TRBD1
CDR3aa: CASSSTGGVDEKLFF
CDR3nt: TGCGCCAGCAGCTCCACAGGGGGCGTGGATGAAAAACTGTTTTTT

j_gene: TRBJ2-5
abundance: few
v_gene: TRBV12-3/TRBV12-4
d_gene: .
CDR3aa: CASSPALAEQETQYF
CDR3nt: TGTGCCAGCAGTCCCGCCCTGGCGGAGCAAGAGACCCAGTACTTC

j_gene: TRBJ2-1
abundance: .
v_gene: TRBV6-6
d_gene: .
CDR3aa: CASSYATALANEQFF
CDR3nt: TGTGCCAGCAGTTACGCGACAGCCCTCGCGAATGAGCAGTTCTTC

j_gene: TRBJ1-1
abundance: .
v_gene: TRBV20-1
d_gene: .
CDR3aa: CSARGGTLIRAAFF
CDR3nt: TGCAGTGCTAGAGGGGGGACATTAATCAGAGCAGCTTTCTTT

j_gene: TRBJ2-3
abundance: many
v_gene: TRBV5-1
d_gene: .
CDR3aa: CASSLGQDTDTQYF
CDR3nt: TGCGCCAGCAGCTTGGGGCAGGACACAGATACGCAGTATTTT

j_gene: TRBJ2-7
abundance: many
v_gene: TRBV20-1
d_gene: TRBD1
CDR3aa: CSACNARGLPPYEQYF
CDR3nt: TGCAGTGCTTGTAATGCGAGGGGGCTCCCCCCCTACGAGCAGTACTTC

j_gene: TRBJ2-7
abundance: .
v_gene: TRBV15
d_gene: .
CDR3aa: CATSRDLSLYEQYF
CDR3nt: TGTGCCACCAGCAGAGACCTGAGTTTGTACGAGCAGTACTTC

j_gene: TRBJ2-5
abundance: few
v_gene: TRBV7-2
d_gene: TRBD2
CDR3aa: CASSAGLGTGETQYF
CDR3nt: TGTGCCAGCAGCGCCGGACTAGGGACCGGAGAGACCCAGTACTTC

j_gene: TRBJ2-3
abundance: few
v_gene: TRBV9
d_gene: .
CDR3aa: CASTGTVDGTDTQYF
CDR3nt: TGTGCCAGCACCGGGACTGTCGATGGCACAGATACGCAGTATTTT

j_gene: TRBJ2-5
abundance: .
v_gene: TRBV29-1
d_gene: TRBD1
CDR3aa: CSVENRGRETQYF
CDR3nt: TGCAGCGTGGAAAACAGGGGGCGGGAGACCCAGTACTTC

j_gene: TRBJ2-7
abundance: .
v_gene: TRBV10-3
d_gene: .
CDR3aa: CAIGAGLTEDYEQYF
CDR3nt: TGTGCCATCGGTGCCGGACTCACAGAAGACTACGAGCAGTACTTC

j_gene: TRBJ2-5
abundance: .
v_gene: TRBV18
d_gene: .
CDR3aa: CASSRLRVGETQYF
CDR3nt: TGTGCCAGCTCACGATTGCGGGTCGGAGAGACCCAGTACTTC

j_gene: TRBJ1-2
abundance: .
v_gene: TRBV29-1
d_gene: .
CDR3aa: CSVSRGEAGTF
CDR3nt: TGCAGCGTTTCTCGTGGGGAGGCTGGCACCTTC

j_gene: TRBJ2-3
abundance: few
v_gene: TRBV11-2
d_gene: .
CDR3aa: CASSSRGAAGTDTQYF
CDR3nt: TGTGCCAGCAGCTCCCGGGGGGCGGCCGGCACAGATACGCAGTATTTT

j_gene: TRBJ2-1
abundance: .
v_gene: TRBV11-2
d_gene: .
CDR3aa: CASSLVGGTVSYNEQFF
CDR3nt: TGTGCCAGCAGCTTAGTTGGGGGGACAGTCTCCTACAATGAGCAGTTCTTC

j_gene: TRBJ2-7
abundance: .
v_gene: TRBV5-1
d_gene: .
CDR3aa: CASRLRVSYEQYF
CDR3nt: TGCGCCAGCCGCCTCCGGGTGTCTTACGAGCAGTACTTC

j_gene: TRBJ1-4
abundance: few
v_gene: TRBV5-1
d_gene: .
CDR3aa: CASRRGYEEKLFF
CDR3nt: TGCGCCAGCAGAAGGGGGTATGAAGAAAAACTGTTTTTT

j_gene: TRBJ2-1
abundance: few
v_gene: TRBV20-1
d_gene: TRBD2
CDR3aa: CSARDQPGGPLGSYNEQFF
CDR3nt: TGCAGTGCTAGAGATCAGCCGGGAGGGCCTTTGGGCTCCTACAATGAGCAGTTCTTC

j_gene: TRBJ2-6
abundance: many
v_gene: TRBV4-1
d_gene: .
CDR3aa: CASSQKLSGANVLTF
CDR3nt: TGCGCCAGCAGCCAAAAACTCTCTGGGGCCAACGTCCTGACTTTC

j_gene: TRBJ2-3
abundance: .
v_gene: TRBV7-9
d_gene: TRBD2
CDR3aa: CASSLLVPAGETDTQYF
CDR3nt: TGTGCCAGCAGCTTACTCGTTCCAGCGGGAGAAACAGATACGCAGTATTTT

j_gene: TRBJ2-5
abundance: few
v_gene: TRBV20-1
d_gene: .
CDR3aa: CSARDGRTPQETQYF
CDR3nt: TGCAGTGCTAGAGATGGGCGGACCCCTCAAGAGACCCAGTACTTC

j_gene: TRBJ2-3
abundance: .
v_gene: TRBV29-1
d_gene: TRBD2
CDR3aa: CSVAGTSGDTQYF
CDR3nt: TGCAGCGTTGCGGGGACTAGCGGGGATACGCAGTATTTT

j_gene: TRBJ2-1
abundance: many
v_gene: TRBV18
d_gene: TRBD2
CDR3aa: CASSQGLAGGANNEQFF
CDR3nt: TGTGCCAGCTCTCAAGGACTAGCGGGAGGCGCAAACAATGAGCAGTTCTTC

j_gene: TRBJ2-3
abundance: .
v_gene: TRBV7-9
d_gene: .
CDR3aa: CANSSAGDTQYF
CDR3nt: TGTGCCAACAGCTCCGCGGGAGATACGCAGTATTTT

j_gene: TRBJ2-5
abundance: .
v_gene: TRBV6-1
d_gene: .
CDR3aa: CASSEVPYIETQYF
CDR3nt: TGTGCCAGCAGTGAAGTTCCGTATATTGAGACCCAGTACTTC

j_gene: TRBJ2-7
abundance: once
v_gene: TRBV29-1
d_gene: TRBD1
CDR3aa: CSVNGQGRDEQYF
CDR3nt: TGCAGCGTGAACGGACAGGGACGGGACGAGCAGTACTTC

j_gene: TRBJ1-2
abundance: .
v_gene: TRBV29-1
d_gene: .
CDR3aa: CSAPVTDYGYTF
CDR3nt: TGCAGCGCGCCAGTTACCGACTATGGCTACACCTTC

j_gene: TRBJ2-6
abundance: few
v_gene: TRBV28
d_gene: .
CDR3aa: CASSLFLGSGANVLTF
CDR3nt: TGTGCCAGCAGTCTCTTTTTGGGTTCTGGGGCCAACGTCCTGACTTTC

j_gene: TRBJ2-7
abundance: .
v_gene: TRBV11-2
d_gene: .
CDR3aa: CASSPRTGGGEQYF
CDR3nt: TGTGCCAGCAGCCCCCGGACAGGCGGGGGCGAGCAGTACTTC

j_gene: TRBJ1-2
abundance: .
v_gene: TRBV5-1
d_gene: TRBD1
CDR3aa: CASSSRGGTADYGYTF
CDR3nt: TGCGCCAGCAGCTCCCGTGGCGGGACAGCAGATTATGGCTACACCTTC

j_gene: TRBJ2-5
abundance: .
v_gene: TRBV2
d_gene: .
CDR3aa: CASRPTLGTGPRETQYF
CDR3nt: TGTGCCAGCAGGCCAACCCTTGGTACGGGACCGAGAGAGACCCAGTACTTC

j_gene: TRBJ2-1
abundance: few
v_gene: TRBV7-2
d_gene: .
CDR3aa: CASSLYREKNEQFF
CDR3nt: TGTGCCAGCAGCTTATACAGGGAGAAGAATGAGCAGTTCTTC

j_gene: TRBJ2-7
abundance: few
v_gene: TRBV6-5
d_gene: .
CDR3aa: CATRPRGLYEQYF
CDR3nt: TGTGCCACCCGACCCCGGGGGCTCTACGAGCAGTACTTC

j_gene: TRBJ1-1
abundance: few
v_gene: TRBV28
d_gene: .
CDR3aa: CASSLFAEGDTEAFF
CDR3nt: TGTGCCAGCAGTTTATTCGCGGAGGGGGACACTGAAGCTTTCTTT

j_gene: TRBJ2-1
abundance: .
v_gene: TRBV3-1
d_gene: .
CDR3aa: CASSHAQGRNEQFF
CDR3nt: TGTGCCAGCAGCCACGCACAGGGTAGGAATGAGCAGTTCTTC

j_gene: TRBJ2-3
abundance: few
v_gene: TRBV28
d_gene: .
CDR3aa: CASSGILTSRAVDTQYF
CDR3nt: TGTGCCAGCAGCGGTATACTAACTAGTAGGGCTGTAGATACGCAGTATTTT

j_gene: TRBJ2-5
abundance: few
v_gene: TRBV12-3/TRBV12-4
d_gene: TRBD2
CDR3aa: CASTLSGGVLNEQYF
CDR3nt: TGTGCCAGCACCCTTAGCGGGGGTGTACTCAATGAGCAGTACTTC

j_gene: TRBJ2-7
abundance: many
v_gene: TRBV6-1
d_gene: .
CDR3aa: CASSGPRGGARGYEQYF
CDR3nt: TGTGCCAGCAGTGGACCCAGGGGGGGCGCGAGGGGCTACGAGCAGTACTTC